This record concerns one T cell receptor beta chain sequence. Enrollees, roughly 18 to 95 years old, lived in around 23 US areas. Authors' data handling: Researchers report that nucleated cell counts were estimated from reference gene primer amplification. Some clones are missing from TCRdb's copy, which holds only in-frame ones; the method was immunoSEQ multiplex PCR. V and J calls and clone size follow that table, whereas D and trimming were derived from the DNA. The sample consists of 130,000 to 150,000 clones, about 80% of them appearing once. The data originate from a study of blood T cell repertoires in COVID-19. Study-level background: Some COVID-19 samples were acute and others convalescent; all came from the United States, Italy and Spain.

The germline CDR1 and CDR2 sequences are SGHAT and FQNNGV. The CDR3 sequence is 16 residues long. V gave up 5 bases and J gave up 8 bases; unmatched junction bases: 11. The receptor's source is a man aged 50-59 years who had recovered from COVID-19. This chain links TRBV11-2 with TRBJ2-1, with TRBD1 matching 11 bases. The sequenced sample consisted of PBMCs or T cells enriched from blood (not recorded which). The CDR3 DNA reads TGTGCCAGCAGCCCCCACGGGGGACAGGGGGTATATGAGCAGTTCTTC. It is translated as CASSPHGGQGVYEQFF.